A single TCR beta chain is shown here with its context. This CDR3 has 16 amino acids. CDR1 and CDR2 (germline): SGHRS, YFSETQ. V lost 5 bases and J lost 4; bases outside the gene matches: 7. How the authors handled the data: Estimated nucleated cell counts came from reference gene primer amplification. Profiled with immunoSEQ multiplex PCR; TCRdb holds only in-frame clones, not every one. V, J and clone size are those of that table, while D and trimming were read from the DNA. The sample lists fewer than 120,000 clones, 76% occurring once. The source of the sample is a study of blood T cell repertoires in COVID-19. Whole-study context: Samples taken during acute and convalescent COVID-19 were collected in the United States, Italy and Spain. PBMCs, B-cell-depleted T cells, or T cells provided the cDNA or gDNA that made up the material.

Sequenced sample: peripheral blood. This chain links TRBV5-1 with TRBJ2-1; 12 positions agree with TRBD2. This TCR came from a woman of 80 years or more with acute or convalescent COVID-19. The CDR3: CASSSSGGAPYNEQFF. CDR3 in DNA: TGCGCCAGCAGTTCTAGCGGGGGGGCCCCTTACAATGAGCAGTTCTTC.